This T cell receptor beta chain emerged from a study of T cell responses to AZD1222 COVID-19 vaccine. Study results and caveats: Reports say nearly half of spike-specific TCRs go after unmutated variant regions.

The V and J ends lost 0 bases and 5 bases, in that order; junction bases with no gene match: 9. The CDR3 is 16 amino acids. Germline CDR1 is SGHRS and CDR2 is YFSETQ. Sequenced by immunoSEQ multiplex PCR; TCRdb stores in-frame clones only, minus some. The sample contains approximately 96,000 clones, roughly 86% of which appear only once. This clone was seen a few times. Antigen: not known. Sample: peripheral blood, taken 28 days after the second AZD1222 dose. The chain uses TRBV5-1 and TRBJ2-7; TRBD1 matches 9 bases. This TCR was recovered from an adult who received the AZD1222 COVID-19 vaccine. CDR3: CASSLVLGTGRDEQYF. The CDR3 bases are TGCGCCAGCAGCTTGGTCTTGGGGACAGGGAGGGACGAGCAGTACTTC.